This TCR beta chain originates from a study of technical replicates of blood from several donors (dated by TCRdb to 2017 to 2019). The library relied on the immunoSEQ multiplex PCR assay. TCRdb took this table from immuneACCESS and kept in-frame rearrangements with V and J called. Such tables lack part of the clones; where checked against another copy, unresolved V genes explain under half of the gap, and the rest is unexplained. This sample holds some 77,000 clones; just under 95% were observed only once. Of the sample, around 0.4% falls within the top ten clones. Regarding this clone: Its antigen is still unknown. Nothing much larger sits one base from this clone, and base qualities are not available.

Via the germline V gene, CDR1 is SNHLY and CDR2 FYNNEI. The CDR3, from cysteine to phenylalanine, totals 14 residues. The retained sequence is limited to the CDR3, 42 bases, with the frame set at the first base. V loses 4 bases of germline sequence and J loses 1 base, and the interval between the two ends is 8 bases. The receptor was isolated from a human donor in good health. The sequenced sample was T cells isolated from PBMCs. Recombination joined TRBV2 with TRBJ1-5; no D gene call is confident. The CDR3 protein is CASSGRPSNQPQHF. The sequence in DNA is TGTGCCAGCAGTGGCAGGCCAAGCAATCAGCCCCAGCATTTT. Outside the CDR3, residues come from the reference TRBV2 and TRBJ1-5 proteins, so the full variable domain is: EPEVTQTPSHQVTQMGQEVILRCVPISNHLYFYWYRQILGQKVEFLVSFYNNEISEKSEIFDDQFSVERPDGSNFTLKIRSTKLEDSAMYFCASSGRPSNQPQHFGDGTRLSIL.